These T cell receptor beta chains were read from a single sample in a study of blood T cells in healthy people across ages. TCRdb fed the 5' RACE reads into MiXCR, producing one record per CDR3 protein. The sample contains roughly 860,000 distinct CDR3 sequences, around 68% of which appear only once. The sample was blood. The receptors come from a man younger than 40 in good health. The CDR3 runs from the conserved cysteine through the conserved F or W. D genes are given only for firm matches. Part of the rows lack a size; the others show once, few, many or a class for expanded clones.

CDR3 protein: CASNLAGANTGELFF
CDR3 DNA: TGTGCCAGCAACTTAGCGGGGGCGAACACCGGGGAGCTGTTTTTT
D gene: TRBD2
clone size: -
J gene: TRBJ2-2
V gene: TRBV6-2/TRBV6-3

CDR3 protein: CASSFEGGLREKLFF
CDR3 DNA: TGTGCCAGCAGTTTTGAAGGGGGGCTGCGGGAAAAACTGTTTTTT
D gene: -
clone size: -
J gene: TRBJ1-4
V gene: TRBV12-3/TRBV12-4

CDR3 protein: CASSEARRGSYNEQFF
CDR3 DNA: TGTGCCAGCAGTGAAGCAAGGAGGGGCTCCTACAATGAGCAGTTCTTC
D gene: -
clone size: -
J gene: TRBJ2-1
V gene: TRBV6-1

CDR3 protein: CASSEWDRGFYEQYF
CDR3 DNA: TGTGCCAGCAGTGAATGGGACAGGGGTTTCTACGAGCAGTACTTC
D gene: TRBD1
clone size: -
J gene: TRBJ2-7
V gene: TRBV25-1

CDR3 protein: CSARDGQSLYNSPLHF
CDR3 DNA: TGCAGTGCTAGAGATGGACAGTCCCTTTATAATTCACCCCTCCACTTT
D gene: -
clone size: -
J gene: TRBJ1-6
V gene: TRBV20-1

CDR3 protein: CSGRTGLGYEQYF
CDR3 DNA: TGCAGCGGCAGGACAGGATTAGGCTACGAGCAGTACTTC
D gene: TRBD1
clone size: -
J gene: TRBJ2-7
V gene: TRBV29-1

CDR3 protein: CASSQDLGGGGYEQYF
CDR3 DNA: TGTGCCAGCAGCCAAGATCTAGGCGGGGGAGGCTACGAGCAGTACTTC
D gene: TRBD2
clone size: many
J gene: TRBJ2-7
V gene: TRBV4-2

CDR3 protein: CATKGSPDTQYF
CDR3 DNA: TGTGCCACCAAGGGGAGCCCAGATACGCAGTATTTT
D gene: -
clone size: -
J gene: TRBJ2-3
V gene: TRBV15

CDR3 protein: CASSSQGKGGEQYF
CDR3 DNA: TGTGCCAGCAGCAGTCAGGGAAAGGGAGGCGAGCAGTACTTC
D gene: -
clone size: -
J gene: TRBJ2-7
V gene: TRBV9

CDR3 protein: CASSLVTDPSYTF
CDR3 DNA: TGTGCCAGCAGCTTAGTGACAGATCCTAGCTACACCTTC
D gene: -
clone size: -
J gene: TRBJ1-2
V gene: TRBV7-2

CDR3 protein: CASSEAPTGGKETQYF
CDR3 DNA: TGTGCCAGCAGTGAAGCGCCGACCGGGGGGAAAGAGACCCAGTACTTC
D gene: TRBD2
clone size: few
J gene: TRBJ2-5
V gene: TRBV6-1

CDR3 protein: CASSERDRLTYEQYF
CDR3 DNA: TGTGCCAGCAGCGAACGGGACAGGTTAACCTACGAGCAGTACTTC
D gene: TRBD1
clone size: -
J gene: TRBJ2-7
V gene: TRBV7-9

CDR3 protein: CSVGGAGSEKLFF
CDR3 DNA: TGCAGCGTGGGGGGGGCTGGGAGTGAAAAACTGTTTTTT
D gene: -
clone size: few
J gene: TRBJ1-4
V gene: TRBV29-1

CDR3 protein: CASSQDSAPEGSPLHF
CDR3 DNA: TGTGCCAGCAGCCAAGATTCGGCCCCGGAGGGTTCACCCCTCCACTTT
D gene: -
clone size: -
J gene: TRBJ1-6
V gene: TRBV4-2

CDR3 protein: CATSREWGGYTF
CDR3 DNA: TGTGCCACCAGCAGAGAGTGGGGCGGCTACACCTTC
D gene: -
clone size: few
J gene: TRBJ1-2
V gene: TRBV15

CDR3 protein: CSARKATLSPQHF
CDR3 DNA: TGCAGTGCTAGGAAGGCGACGTTGAGTCCCCAGCATTTT
D gene: -
clone size: -
J gene: TRBJ1-5
V gene: TRBV20-1

CDR3 protein: CASRLGTGQGYTF
CDR3 DNA: TGCGCCAGCAGACTAGGGACAGGGCAAGGCTACACCTTC
D gene: TRBD1
clone size: few
J gene: TRBJ1-2
V gene: TRBV5-1

CDR3 protein: CASSLAATADTQYF
CDR3 DNA: TGTGCCAGCAGCTTAGCGGCGACAGCAGATACGCAGTATTTT
D gene: -
clone size: -
J gene: TRBJ2-3
V gene: TRBV7-2

CDR3 protein: CSANRGYTDTQYF
CDR3 DNA: TGCAGTGCCAACAGGGGTTACACAGATACGCAGTATTTT
D gene: TRBD1
clone size: -
J gene: TRBJ2-3
V gene: TRBV20-1

CDR3 protein: CASSRRGQPHYNEQFF
CDR3 DNA: TGTGCCAGCAGTCGCAGGGGACAGCCTCATTACAATGAGCAGTTCTTC
D gene: TRBD1
clone size: -
J gene: TRBJ2-1
V gene: TRBV28

CDR3 protein: CSASPGDREAFF
CDR3 DNA: TGCAGTGCTAGCCCAGGGGACAGAGAAGCTTTCTTT
D gene: TRBD1
clone size: -
J gene: TRBJ1-1
V gene: TRBV20-1

CDR3 protein: CSVEQGAVEQYF
CDR3 DNA: TGCAGCGTTGAACAGGGGGCGGTCGAGCAGTACTTC
D gene: TRBD1
clone size: -
J gene: TRBJ2-7
V gene: TRBV29-1

CDR3 protein: CATARQNQPQHF
CDR3 DNA: TGTGCCACCGCACGACAGAATCAGCCCCAGCATTTT
D gene: -
clone size: -
J gene: TRBJ1-5
V gene: TRBV12-3/TRBV12-4

CDR3 protein: CASSPSEYEQYF
CDR3 DNA: TGTGCCAGCAGCCCGTCTGAGTACGAGCAGTACTTC
D gene: -
clone size: -
J gene: TRBJ2-7
V gene: TRBV9

CDR3 protein: CAAGGTSYNEQFF
CDR3 DNA: TGTGCGGCGGGGGGAACATCCTACAATGAGCAGTTCTTC
D gene: TRBD2
clone size: few
J gene: TRBJ2-1
V gene: TRBV7-8

CDR3 protein: CATSRSGRSNYGYTF
CDR3 DNA: TGTGCCACCAGCAGATCGGGACGGTCGAACTATGGCTACACCTTC
D gene: -
clone size: -
J gene: TRBJ1-2
V gene: TRBV15

CDR3 protein: CASSSKAGQETQYF
CDR3 DNA: TGCGCCAGCAGCTCGAAAGCGGGGCAAGAGACCCAGTACTTC
D gene: TRBD2
clone size: once
J gene: TRBJ2-5
V gene: TRBV5-1

CDR3 protein: CASSGAYGYTF
CDR3 DNA: TGTGCCAGCAGCGGGGCATATGGCTACACCTTC
D gene: -
clone size: -
J gene: TRBJ1-2
V gene: TRBV9

CDR3 protein: CASSENLAGGSYNEQFF
CDR3 DNA: TGTGCCAGCAGTGAAAATCTAGCGGGGGGGTCCTACAATGAGCAGTTCTTC
D gene: TRBD2
clone size: -
J gene: TRBJ2-1
V gene: TRBV6-1

CDR3 protein: CASRDTAGGQETQYF
CDR3 DNA: TGCGCCAGCAGGGACACCGCGGGGGGCCAAGAGACCCAGTACTTC
D gene: TRBD2
clone size: few
J gene: TRBJ2-5
V gene: TRBV5-1

CDR3 protein: CASTQDSGEHQPQHF
CDR3 DNA: TGTGCCAGCACCCAAGATTCAGGGGAACATCAGCCCCAGCATTTT
D gene: -
clone size: -
J gene: TRBJ1-5
V gene: TRBV6-6

CDR3 protein: CASSQVQGPSTQYF
CDR3 DNA: TGTGCCAGCAGCCAAGTTCAGGGGCCGTCGACCCAGTACTTC
D gene: -
clone size: -
J gene: TRBJ2-5
V gene: TRBV4-2

CDR3 protein: CASSYSIPKPSYEQYF
CDR3 DNA: TGTGCCAGCAGTTACTCGATCCCTAAACCTTCCTACGAGCAGTACTTC
D gene: -
clone size: -
J gene: TRBJ2-7
V gene: TRBV6-6

CDR3 protein: CSVQRDLQEKLFF
CDR3 DNA: TGCAGCGTCCAGCGGGATTTGCAGGAAAAACTGTTTTTT
D gene: -
clone size: -
J gene: TRBJ1-4
V gene: TRBV29-1

CDR3 protein: CASLKKVVAKNIQYF
CDR3 DNA: TGCGCCAGCCTCAAGAAGGTGGTTGCCAAAAACATTCAGTACTTC
D gene: -
clone size: -
J gene: TRBJ2-4
V gene: TRBV4-1

CDR3 protein: CSVGTQGGETQYF
CDR3 DNA: TGCAGCGTTGGAACCCAGGGGGGTGAGACCCAGTACTTC
D gene: -
clone size: -
J gene: TRBJ2-5
V gene: TRBV29-1

CDR3 protein: CASKENTGELFF
CDR3 DNA: TGTGCCAGCAAAGAGAACACCGGGGAGCTGTTTTTT
D gene: -
clone size: -
J gene: TRBJ2-2
V gene: TRBV2

CDR3 protein: CASLRTGNYGYTF
CDR3 DNA: TGTGCCAGTCTTCGGACAGGGAACTATGGCTACACCTTC
D gene: TRBD1
clone size: -
J gene: TRBJ1-2
V gene: TRBV2

CDR3 protein: CASLLVAEQYF
CDR3 DNA: TGTGCCAGCTTGCTGGTCGCCGAGCAGTACTTC
D gene: -
clone size: -
J gene: TRBJ2-7
V gene: TRBV2

CDR3 protein: CASSSDSLVMSTEAFF
CDR3 DNA: TGCGCCAGCAGCTCCGACAGTCTTGTAATGAGCACTGAAGCTTTCTTT
D gene: -
clone size: -
J gene: TRBJ1-1
V gene: TRBV5-1

CDR3 protein: CASSPRSGSYNSPLHF
CDR3 DNA: TGTGCCAGCAGCCCTCGATCTGGCTCCTATAATTCACCCCTCCACTTT
D gene: -
clone size: -
J gene: TRBJ1-6
V gene: TRBV2

CDR3 protein: CASSVVGSQETQYF
CDR3 DNA: TGTGCCAGCAGCGTAGTAGGGAGCCAAGAGACCCAGTACTTC
D gene: -
clone size: -
J gene: TRBJ2-5
V gene: TRBV9

CDR3 protein: CASSYDQAMNTEAFF
CDR3 DNA: TGTGCCAGCAGTTACGACCAGGCGATGAACACTGAAGCTTTCTTT
D gene: -
clone size: once
J gene: TRBJ1-1
V gene: TRBV6-6

CDR3 protein: CASSLGPGGRGYEQYF
CDR3 DNA: TGTGCCAGCAGCTTGGGCCCCGGTGGCAGAGGCTACGAGCAGTACTTC
D gene: -
clone size: -
J gene: TRBJ2-7
V gene: TRBV5-6

CDR3 protein: CAIGERVEETQYF
CDR3 DNA: TGTGCCATCGGGGAAAGGGTAGAGGAGACCCAGTACTTC
D gene: -
clone size: few
J gene: TRBJ2-5
V gene: TRBV10-3

CDR3 protein: CASSQVGWSSGGPTDTQYF
CDR3 DNA: TGTGCCAGCAGCCAAGTAGGGTGGAGTAGCGGGGGACCCACAGATACGCAGTATTTT
D gene: TRBD2
clone size: -
J gene: TRBJ2-3
V gene: TRBV4-2

CDR3 protein: CASSTQVVETQYF
CDR3 DNA: TGTGCCAGTAGTACTCAGGTAGTGGAGACCCAGTACTTC
D gene: -
clone size: -
J gene: TRBJ2-5
V gene: TRBV19

CDR3 protein: CASSYTNQETQYF
CDR3 DNA: TGTGCCAGCAGTTACACCAACCAAGAGACCCAGTACTTC
D gene: -
clone size: -
J gene: TRBJ2-5
V gene: TRBV6-5

CDR3 protein: CATKGFDEQYF
CDR3 DNA: TGTGCCACGAAGGGTTTCGACGAGCAGTACTTC
D gene: -
clone size: -
J gene: TRBJ2-7
V gene: TRBV15

CDR3 protein: CAWSGGTGDNNEKLFF
CDR3 DNA: TGTGCCTGGAGTGGGGGGACAGGGGATAATAATGAAAAACTGTTTTTT
D gene: TRBD1
clone size: -
J gene: TRBJ1-4
V gene: TRBV30

CDR3 protein: CASSATQQNPVNGYTF
CDR3 DNA: TGCGCCAGCAGCGCCACACAACAAAATCCGGTAAACGGCTACACCTTC
D gene: -
clone size: -
J gene: TRBJ1-2
V gene: TRBV4-3

CDR3 protein: CASSEVEGRWGYTF
CDR3 DNA: TGCGCCAGCAGTGAAGTGGAGGGGCGTTGGGGCTACACCTTC
D gene: -
clone size: -
J gene: TRBJ1-2
V gene: TRBV10-2

CDR3 protein: CSASRTGGLNEQFF
CDR3 DNA: TGCAGTGCTAGTAGGACAGGGGGCCTGAATGAGCAGTTCTTC
D gene: TRBD1
clone size: -
J gene: TRBJ2-1
V gene: TRBV20-1

CDR3 protein: CSVIVQGATPYGYTF
CDR3 DNA: TGCAGCGTTATCGTACAGGGGGCTACTCCTTATGGCTACACCTTC
D gene: TRBD1
clone size: -
J gene: TRBJ1-2
V gene: TRBV29-1

CDR3 protein: CASTVGASYEQYF
CDR3 DNA: TGTGCCAGCACAGTGGGCGCCTCCTACGAGCAGTACTTC
D gene: -
clone size: -
J gene: TRBJ2-7
V gene: TRBV6-6